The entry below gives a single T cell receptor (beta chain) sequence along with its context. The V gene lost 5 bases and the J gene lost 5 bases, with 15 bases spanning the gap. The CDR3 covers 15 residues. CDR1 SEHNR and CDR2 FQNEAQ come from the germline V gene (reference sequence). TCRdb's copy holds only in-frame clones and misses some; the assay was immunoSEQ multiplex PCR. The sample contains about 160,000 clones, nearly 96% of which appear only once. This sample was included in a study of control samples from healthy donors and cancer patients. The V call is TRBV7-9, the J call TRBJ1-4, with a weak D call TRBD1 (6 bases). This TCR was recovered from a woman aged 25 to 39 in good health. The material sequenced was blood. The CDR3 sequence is CASSITGLQNEKLFF. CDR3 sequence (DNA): TGTGCCAGCAGCATAACAGGGCTCCAGAATGAAAAACTGTTTTTT.